This T cell receptor (beta chain) comes out of a study of T cell clonotyping in hematopoietic cell transplantation. Comments on this clone: Its specificity is not known.

The CDR3 totals 14 residues. The germline V gene has CDR1 GTSNPN and CDR2 SVGIG (reference sequence). V lost 0 bases and J lost 9, with 17 bases in between. Notes on the study in general: Cells were unsorted, so CD4 and CD8 contributions were not separated. After transplant, recipient diversity fell while pathologically expanded clonotypes grew through day 180.

This table comes from immunoSEQ multiplex PCR, and its TCRdb copy is limited to in-frame clones, with some not included. Of about 11,000 clones listed, under 55% were seen once; the top ten hold 8% to 9.5%. The V and J genes are TRBV30 and TRBJ1-2, with a tentative D call TRBD1 (6 bases). Specimen: PBMCs, collected 30 days after allogeneic stem cell transplant. This receptor was taken from a male patient in his fifties or sixties who had an allogeneic stem cell transplant from an unrelated donor, so the T cells may come from the graft donor. Some clones in this sample may be carry-over from other donors' samples. The chain's CDR3 is CAWSVSGQSGSYTF. CDR3 DNA: TGTGCCTGGAGTGTGTCTGGACAGTCGGGGAGCTACACCTTC.